The 18 T cell receptor beta chains below come from one sample, sequenced in a study of CD8 T cells in ankylosing spondylitis. MiXCR, run by TCRdb on the 5' RACE reads, gives a single entry per CDR3 protein. The top ten clones hold 9% to 15% of a sample with approximately 110,000 distinct CDR3 sequences, about 25% of them seen once. The sequenced sample was synovial fluid, either unsorted or a sorted T cell fraction (not recorded which). These receptors originate from a male donor with ankylosing spondylitis.

The gene calls are TRBV9 and TRBJ2-7; 7 nucleotides align to TRBD2. V shed 8 bases and J 5 bases; nucleotides not matched to a gene: 19. This CDR3 has 16 amino acids. The germline gives CDR1 SGDLS, CDR2 YYNGEE. The CDR3 reads CASPKRTSSREDEQYV. CDR3 in DNA: TGTGCCAGTCCTAAGAGGACGAGCAGTCGGGAGGACGAGCAGTACGTC.

The chain links TRBV20-1 to TRBJ2-7; 14 nucleotides align to TRBD2. The CDR3 runs 16 residues. V shed 2 bases and J 2 bases; nucleotides not matched to a gene: 5. CDR1 and CDR2 (germline): DFQATT, SNEGSKA (reference sequence). This CDR3 is CSARPLTSGRAYEQYV. DNA of the CDR3: TGCAGTGCTAGACCCCTGACTAGCGGGAGGGCCTACGAGCAGTACGTC.

The chain carries TRBV5-1 and TRBJ2-7, with D possibly being TRBD1 or TRBD2 (5 bases each). V was clipped by 8 bases and J by 3 bases, with 18 bases between them. The CDR3 is made up of 14 amino acids. Germline V lookup: CDR1 SGHRS, CDR2 YFSETQ. The CDR3 DNA follows: TGCGCCAGATTCCGGGACCAACTGTACTACGAGCAGTACTTC. It translates to CARFRDQLYYEQYF.

This sequence joins TRBV6-2 or TRBV6-3 and TRBJ1-5; TRBD1 might be the D (6 bases). The CDR3 runs 15 residues. Germline V gene data show CDR1 as MNHEY and CDR2 as SVGEGT. V was pared by 6 bases and J by 1 base, with 13 bases between. The CDR3: CASSGGQGSNQPQHF. CDR3 sequence (DNA): TGTGCCAGCAGCGGTGGTCAGGGGAGCAATCAGCCCCAGCATTTT.

The chain recombines TRBV11-2 with TRBJ2-5; TRBD2 matches 10 bases. Unmatched junction bases numbered 9, after V lost 0 bases and J lost 5 bases. The CDR3 loop spans 17 amino acids. Germline CDR1 reads SGHAT; CDR2 reads FQNNGV. In DNA form, the CDR3 reads TGTGCCAGCAGCTTAGATATGGCTAGCGGGAGTTTTGAGACCCAGTACTTC. It yields the protein CASSLDMASGSFETQYF.

This clonotype was recorded a few times. The chain is built from TRBV4-1 and TRBJ1-2, with 7 nucleotides matching TRBD1. The CDR3 has 15 amino acids. The J segment lost 2 bases and the V segment lost 1 base, leaving 4 bases of the junction unmatched. CDR1 and CDR2 (germline): MGHRA, YSYEKL. CDR3 residues: CASSQGRQGNYGYTF. Here the CDR3 DNA reads TGCGCCAGCAGCCAAGGCAGACAGGGCAACTATGGCTACACCTTC.

The chain uses TRBV11-3 and TRBJ1-2; D unresolved. Trimming left V 0 bases short and J 7 bases short, with 12 bases between. This CDR3 comprises 14 residues. CDR1 is SGHNT and CDR2 is YENEEA in the germline V gene. DNA for the CDR3: TGTGCCAGCAGCTTAGATTGGACTCTTGGTGGCTACACCTTC. Protein sequence: CASSLDWTLGGYTF. The full variable domain, with the rest looked up from reference TRBV11-3 and TRBJ1-2, is EAGVVQSPRYKIIEKKQPVAFWCNPISGHNTLYWYLQNLGQGPELLIRYENEEAVDDSQLPKDRFSAERLKGVDSTLKIQPAELGDSAVYLCASSLDWTLGGYTFGSGTRLTVV.

This clonotype was seen only a few times. The DNA of the CDR3 is TGTGCCAGCAGCCCCAGGACAGGGGGCGAAGAGACCCAGTACTTC. This codes for CASSPRTGGEETQYF. The V gene is TRBV3-1, the J gene TRBJ2-5, with 11 positions matching TRBD1. The CDR3 length is 15 residues. CDR1 is LGHDT and CDR2 is YNNKEL in the germline V gene (reference sequence). V dropped 4 bases and J dropped 3; count of bases not matched to a gene: 4.

There are a few counts of this clonotype. The rearrangement uses TRBV20-1 and TRBJ2-1; D may match TRBD1 or TRBD2 (6 bases each). The germline V gene encodes CDR1 DFQATT and CDR2 SNEGSKA (reference sequence). V was pared by 5 bases and J by 4 bases, with 24 bases between. The length of the CDR3 is 17 residues. CDR3 sequence (DNA): TGCAGTGCTCCCCCCGGCATAGGAGGGGGAGTATACAATGAGCAGTTCTTC. Translating gives CSAPPGIGGGVYNEQFF.

V usage is TRBV29-1 and J usage is TRBJ2-7; 8 bases match TRBD1. Germline V lookup: CDR1 SQVTM, CDR2 ANQGSEA. V gave up 4 bases and J gave up 3 bases; unmatched junction bases: 8. The CDR3 is 14 amino acids. The CDR3 region is CSVGTGQEGYEQYF. The CDR3 DNA is TGCAGCGTTGGAACGGGACAGGAAGGCTACGAGCAGTACTTC.

This rearrangement joins TRBV12-3 or TRBV12-4 to TRBJ2-1; D unclear. The CDR3 is 12 amino acids. Between the trimmed V and J ends, which lost 6 bases and 4 bases, there was a span of 7 bases. CDR3 protein: CASSILYNEQFF. For the CDR3, the DNA is TGTGCCAGCAGCATCTTATACAATGAGCAGTTCTTC.

The J gene is TRBJ1-4, the V gene TRBV7-9; possible D gene TRBD1, 5 bases. Germline V lookup: CDR1 SEHNR, CDR2 FQNEAQ (reference sequence). This CDR3 comprises 15 residues. V lost 3 bases and J lost 0, with 8 bases in between. The CDR3 DNA reads TGTGCCAGCAGCTTCCAGGGAGCAACTAATGAAAAACTGTTTTTT. The encoded protein is CASSFQGATNEKLFF.

The V call is TRBV7-2, the J call TRBJ2-7; TRBD1 is a possible D gene (6 bases). This CDR3 spans 15 amino acids. Deletions cut 4 bases from V and 0 bases from J, with 13 bases between. Germline CDR1 is SGHTA and CDR2 is FQGNSA. The CDR3 reads CASSYRASSSYEQYF. CDR3 sequence (DNA): TGTGCCAGCAGCTACAGGGCCTCAAGCTCCTACGAGCAGTACTTC.

This clonotype has just a few counts. The chain uses TRBV5-6 and TRBJ1-2; D uncertain. V lost 2 bases and J lost 6, with 11 bases in between. The CDR3 has 13 amino acids. From germline, CDR1 is SGHDT and CDR2 YYEEEE. In DNA form, the CDR3 reads TGTGCCAGCAGCTTTGTCGGGAACCATGGCTACACCTTC. Translation gives CASSFVGNHGYTF. Using reference TRBV5-6 and TRBJ1-2 for the parts outside the CDR3, the full variable domain is DAGVTQSPTHLIKTRGQQVTLRCSPKSGHDTVSWYQQALGQGPQFIFQYYEEEERQRGNFPDRFSGHQFPNYSSELNVNALLLGDSALYLCASSFVGNHGYTFGSGTRLTVV.

The chain is built from TRBV6-1 and TRBJ2-3; 10 bases are a match to TRBD2. Germline loops: CDR1 MNHNS, CDR2 SASEGT. The ends lost 6 bases at V and 6 bases at J; junction bases unmatched: 9. The CDR3 has 15 amino acids. This chain's CDR3 is CASSPIAGGQDTQYF. In DNA form, the CDR3 reads TGTGCCAGCAGCCCTATAGCGGGAGGTCAGGATACGCAGTATTTT.

In DNA, the CDR3 is TGTGCCACCAGTGGTCTAGCGAACAATGAGCAGTTCTTC. Protein sequence: CATSGLANNEQFF. V gene TRBV24-1 combines with J gene TRBJ2-1, with D possibly TRBD2 on 6 matching bases. V was trimmed by 5 bases and J by 5 bases, leaving 9 bases between them. CDR1 is KGHDR and CDR2 is SFDVKD in the germline V gene. The length of the CDR3 is 13 residues.

J is TRBJ2-2 and V is TRBV27; 8 bases map to TRBD1. The J segment lost 7 bases and the V segment lost 5 bases, leaving 6 bases of the junction unmatched. Germline V CDR1 and CDR2: MNHEY, SMNVEV (reference sequence). The length of the CDR3 is 14 residues. The CDR3 here is CASSQTGVHGELFF. Written as DNA, the CDR3 is TGTGCCAGCAGTCAGACAGGGGTTCACGGGGAGCTGTTTTTT.

The chain recombines TRBV20-1 with TRBJ2-1, with TRBD2 matching over 11 bases. V lost 6 bases, J lost 7 bases, and 11 bases stayed unmatched. In germline, CDR1 is DFQATT, CDR2 SNEGSKA (reference sequence). The CDR3 is 15 amino acids. This chain's CDR3 is CSAPRDSGRVNEQFF. The CDR3 DNA reads as TGCAGTGCCCCCCGTGATAGCGGGAGGGTTAATGAGCAGTTCTTC.